This TCR beta chain was retrieved from a study of identifying expanded T cells in peripheral blood. This CDR3 contains 14 residues. Trimming took 6 bases from V and 7 from J; bases not matched to a gene: 6. The germline gives CDR1 MNHEY, CDR2 SVGAGI. This clone was recorded only once. What it binds is not known. The study, taken as a whole, reports: Differentially abundant clones: approximately 1.3 between replicates, about 17 at around 15 days, less than 25 at four.

The repertoire was sequenced with immunoSEQ multiplex PCR; TCRdb's copy has only in-frame clones and lacks some. The repertoire holds about 84,000 clones, with around 86% as singletons. This rearrangement joins TRBV6-5 to TRBJ1-6; 7 bases line up with TRBD1. The receptor comes from a person between 18 and 75 years old in good health. The sequenced material came from blood. The CDR3 DNA follows: TGTGCCAGCAGCCCGGGACAGCGGAATTCACCCCTCCACTTT. This translates into CASSPGQRNSPLHF.